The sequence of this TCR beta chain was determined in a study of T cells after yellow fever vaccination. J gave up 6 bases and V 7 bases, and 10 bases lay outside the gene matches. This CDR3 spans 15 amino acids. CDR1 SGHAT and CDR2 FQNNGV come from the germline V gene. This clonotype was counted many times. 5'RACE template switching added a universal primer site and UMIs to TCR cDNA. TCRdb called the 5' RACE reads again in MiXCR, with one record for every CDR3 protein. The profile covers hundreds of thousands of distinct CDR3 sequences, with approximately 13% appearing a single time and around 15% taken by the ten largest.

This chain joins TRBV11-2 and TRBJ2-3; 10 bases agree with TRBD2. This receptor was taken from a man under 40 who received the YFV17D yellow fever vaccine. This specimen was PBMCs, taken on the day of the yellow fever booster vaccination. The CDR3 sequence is CASNHLAGGSDTQYF. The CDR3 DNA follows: TGTGCCAGCAACCACTTAGCGGGAGGAAGTGATACGCAGTATTTT. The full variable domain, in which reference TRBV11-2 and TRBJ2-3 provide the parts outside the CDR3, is EAGVAQSPRYKIIEKRQSVAFWCNPISGHATLYWYQQILGQGPKLLIQFQNNGVVDDSQLPKDRFSAERLKGVDSTLKIQPAKLEDSAVYLCASNHLAGGSDTQYFGPGTRLTVL.